This is a list of T cell receptor beta chains from one sample in a study of CD8+CD57+ T cells in acquired aplastic anemia. MiXCR, applied by TCRdb to the reads, yields one record per CDR3 protein. Here the sample spans 150,000 to 200,000 distinct CDR3 sequences, 55% to 80% being singletons. The sequenced sample consisted of sorted CD4+, CD8+, or CD8+CD57+ T cells (not recorded which) from PBMCs. These receptor sequences come from a human donor in good health. The CDR3 runs from the conserved cysteine through the conserved F or W. The D gene is left open where the match is weak. Clone size is not always given. Where it is, it says once, few, many or a class for expanded clones.

DNA,CDR3,V,size,D,J
TGTGCCAGCTCACCACCAGACTTTAATATCCGTTACGAGCAGTACTTC,CASSPPDFNIRYEQYF,TRBV18,few,.,TRBJ2-7
TGCAGCGTTGAAGGCAACGGGGAGCTGTTTTTT,CSVEGNGELFF,TRBV29-1,many,.,TRBJ2-2
TGTGCCAGCAGCGTAGGGGCGGGGTACGGGGCCAACGTCCTGACTTTC,CASSVGAGYGANVLTF,TRBV9,.,.,TRBJ2-6
TGCAGTGCACCCGGACTAGCGGGAGGGCCCAGTATCGGCAATGAGCAGTTCTTC,CSAPGLAGGPSIGNEQFF,TRBV20-1,many,TRBD2,TRBJ2-1
TGTGCCAGTAGTATAGTAGGGATCTTCGGCACAGATACGCAGTATTTT,CASSIVGIFGTDTQYF,TRBV19,many,.,TRBJ2-3
TGTGCCAGCAGCTCTCTCACTTCGAATGAGCAGTTCTTC,CASSSLTSNEQFF,TRBV7-3,.,.,TRBJ2-1
TGTGCCAGTAGTATCACTCTTGCCTCACCCCTCCACTTT,CASSITLASPLHF,TRBV6-5,few,.,TRBJ1-6
TGTGCCAGTAGTACAATCTCCGGGGGACAGCCCCAGCATTTT,CASSTISGGQPQHF,TRBV19,.,.,TRBJ1-5
TGTGCCACCAGCAGTTCTAGGAGGAATGAGCAGTTCTTC,CATSSSRRNEQFF,TRBV15,once,.,TRBJ2-1
TGTGCCAGCAGTTTAGCGACCTTTTACGAGCAGTACTTC,CASSLATFYEQYF,TRBV12-3/TRBV12-4,.,.,TRBJ2-7
TGTGCCGGGGTCAACCACCTGTTTTTT,CAGVNHLFF,TRBV19,once,.,TRBJ1-4
TGCAGCGCCCTATCAGGGGGCTTGCAGCCCCAGCATTTT,CSALSGGLQPQHF,TRBV29-1,.,TRBD1,TRBJ1-5
TGTGCCAGTAGTATAGAGGACTCCGGACAGGGGATCTACGAGCAGTACTTC,CASSIEDSGQGIYEQYF,TRBV19,many,TRBD1,TRBJ2-7
TGTGCCAGCAGCCAAGAGGTAGCGTCTAGGACCCAGTACTTC,CASSQEVASRTQYF,TRBV14,.,.,TRBJ2-5
TGTGCCAGCAGCAACAGGGGATGGGACGGCTACACCTTC,CASSNRGWDGYTF,TRBV7-9,.,TRBD1,TRBJ1-2
TGTGCTAGCAGCTTAGAGCCGACAGGTGAAGGCTACACCTTC,CASSLEPTGEGYTF,TRBV7-7,few,.,TRBJ1-2
TGTGCCAGCAGCTTAACGGGGCTGCTAGCCAAAAACATTCAGTACTTC,CASSLTGLLAKNIQYF,TRBV7-9,.,.,TRBJ2-4
TGTGCCAGTAGTGCCGACAGGGAGAAGCCTGAGCGGTACTTC,CASSADREKPERYF,TRBV19,.,TRBD1,TRBJ2-7
TGTGCCAGCAGCTTATGGACTAGCGGGAGTTACGAGCAGTACTTC,CASSLWTSGSYEQYF,TRBV5-4,.,TRBD2,TRBJ2-7